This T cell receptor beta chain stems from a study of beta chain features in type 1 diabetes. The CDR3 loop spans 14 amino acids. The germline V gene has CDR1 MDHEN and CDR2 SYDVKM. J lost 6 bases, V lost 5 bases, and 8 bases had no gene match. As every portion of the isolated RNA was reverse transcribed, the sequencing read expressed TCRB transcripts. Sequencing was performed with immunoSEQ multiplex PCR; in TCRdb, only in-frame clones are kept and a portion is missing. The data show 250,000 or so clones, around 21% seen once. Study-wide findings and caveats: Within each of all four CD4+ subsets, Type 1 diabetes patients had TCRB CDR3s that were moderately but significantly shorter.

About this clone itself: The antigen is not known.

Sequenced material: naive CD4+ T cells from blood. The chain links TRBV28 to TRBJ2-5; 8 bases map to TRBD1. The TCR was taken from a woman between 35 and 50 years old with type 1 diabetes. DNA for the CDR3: TGTGCCAGCAGTCCCCCCAGGGGGCTTAAGACCCAGTACTTC. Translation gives CASSPPRGLKTQYF.